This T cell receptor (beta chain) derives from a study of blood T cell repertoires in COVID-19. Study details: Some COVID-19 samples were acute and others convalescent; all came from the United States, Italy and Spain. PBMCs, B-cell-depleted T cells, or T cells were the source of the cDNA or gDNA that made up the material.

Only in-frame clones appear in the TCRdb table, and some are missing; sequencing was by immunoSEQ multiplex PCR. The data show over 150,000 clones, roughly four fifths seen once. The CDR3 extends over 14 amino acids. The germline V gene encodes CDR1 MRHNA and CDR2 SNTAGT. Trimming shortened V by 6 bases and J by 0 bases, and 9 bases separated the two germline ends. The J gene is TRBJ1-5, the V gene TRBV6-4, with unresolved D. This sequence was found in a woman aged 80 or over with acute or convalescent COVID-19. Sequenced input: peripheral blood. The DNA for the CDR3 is TGTGCCAGCAGCCTGACACCTAGCAATCAGCCCCAGCATTTT. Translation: CASSLTPSNQPQHF.